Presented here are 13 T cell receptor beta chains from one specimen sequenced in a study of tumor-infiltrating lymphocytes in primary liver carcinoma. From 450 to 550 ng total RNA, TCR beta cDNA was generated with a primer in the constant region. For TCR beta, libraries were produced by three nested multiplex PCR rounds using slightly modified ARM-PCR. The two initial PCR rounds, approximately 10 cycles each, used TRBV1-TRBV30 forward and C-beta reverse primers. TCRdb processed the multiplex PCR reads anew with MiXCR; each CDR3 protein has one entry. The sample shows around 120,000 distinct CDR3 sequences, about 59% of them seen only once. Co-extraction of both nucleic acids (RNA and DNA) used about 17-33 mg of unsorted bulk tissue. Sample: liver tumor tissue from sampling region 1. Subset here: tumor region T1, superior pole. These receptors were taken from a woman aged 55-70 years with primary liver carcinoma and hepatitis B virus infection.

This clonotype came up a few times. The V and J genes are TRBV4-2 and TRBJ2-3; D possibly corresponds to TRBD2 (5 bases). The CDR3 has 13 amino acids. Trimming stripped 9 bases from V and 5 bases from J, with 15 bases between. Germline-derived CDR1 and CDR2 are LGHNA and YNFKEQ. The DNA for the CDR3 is TGTGCCAGTAGTCGAACTAGTCAAGATACGCAGTATTTT. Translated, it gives CASSRTSQDTQYF.

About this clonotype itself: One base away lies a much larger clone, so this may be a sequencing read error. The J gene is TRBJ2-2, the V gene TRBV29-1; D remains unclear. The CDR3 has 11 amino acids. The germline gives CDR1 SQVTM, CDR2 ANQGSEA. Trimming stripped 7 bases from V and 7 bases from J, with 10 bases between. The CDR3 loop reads CSAATIGELFF. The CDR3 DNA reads TGCAGCGCAGCGACAATCGGGGAGCTGTTTTTT.

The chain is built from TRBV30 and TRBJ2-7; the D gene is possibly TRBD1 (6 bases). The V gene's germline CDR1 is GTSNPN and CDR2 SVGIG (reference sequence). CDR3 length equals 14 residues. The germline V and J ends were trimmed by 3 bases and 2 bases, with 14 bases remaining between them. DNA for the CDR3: TGTGCCTGGAGACCGTACAGGGCACCCTACGAGCAGTACTTC. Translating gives CAWRPYRAPYEQYF.

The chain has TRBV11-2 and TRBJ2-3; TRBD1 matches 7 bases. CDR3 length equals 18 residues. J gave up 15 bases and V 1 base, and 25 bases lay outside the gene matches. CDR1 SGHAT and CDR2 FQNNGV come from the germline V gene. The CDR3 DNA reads TGTGCCAGCAGCTTAGGATTGGGCAGGGGGTTGTCGACAGATACGCGATATTTT. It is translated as CASSLGLGRGLSTDTRYF.

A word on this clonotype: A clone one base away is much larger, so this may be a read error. The CDR3 bases are TGTGCCAACAGTGAAGCCTTTGCTAGCAGCGAGCAGTACTTC. This translates into CANSEAFASSEQYF. The genes are TRBV6-1 and TRBJ2-7; the D gene is possibly TRBD2 (5 bases). The CDR3 has 14 residues. Germline-derived CDR1 and CDR2 are MNHNS and SASEGT.

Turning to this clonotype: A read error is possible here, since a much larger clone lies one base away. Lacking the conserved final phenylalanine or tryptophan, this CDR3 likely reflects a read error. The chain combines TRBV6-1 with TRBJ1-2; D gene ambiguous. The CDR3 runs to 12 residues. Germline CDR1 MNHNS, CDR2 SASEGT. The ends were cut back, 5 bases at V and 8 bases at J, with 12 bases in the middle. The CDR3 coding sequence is TGTGCCAGCAGTAACCGGGCCAGGGGCTACACCTCC. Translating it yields CASSNRARGYTS.

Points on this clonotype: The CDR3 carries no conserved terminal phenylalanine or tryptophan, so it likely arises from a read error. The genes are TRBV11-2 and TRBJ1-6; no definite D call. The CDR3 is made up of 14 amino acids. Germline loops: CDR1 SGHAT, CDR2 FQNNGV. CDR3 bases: TGTGCTAGCAGCTTAGATCCGGGAAATTCACCCCTCCACTAT. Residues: CASSLDPGNSPLHY.

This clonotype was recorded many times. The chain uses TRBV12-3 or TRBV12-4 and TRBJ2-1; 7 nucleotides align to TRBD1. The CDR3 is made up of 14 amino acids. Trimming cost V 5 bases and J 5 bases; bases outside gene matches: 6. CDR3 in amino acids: CASSPPGQNNEQFF. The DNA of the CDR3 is TGTGCCAGCAGTCCACCGGGACAGAACAATGAGCAGTTCTTC.

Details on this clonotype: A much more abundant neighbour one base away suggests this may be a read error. The CDR3 nucleotides read TGTGCCAGCAGCGAAAAAAGGACGGGCCAGGGCACTGAAGCTTTCTTT. It yields the protein CASSEKRTGQGTEAFF. The J gene is TRBJ1-1, the V gene TRBV14; TRBD1 might be the D (5 bases). Germline CDR1 and CDR2: SGHDN and FVKESK. V lost 5 bases to trimming and J lost 4 bases, with 20 bases between them. This CDR3 region has 16 residues.

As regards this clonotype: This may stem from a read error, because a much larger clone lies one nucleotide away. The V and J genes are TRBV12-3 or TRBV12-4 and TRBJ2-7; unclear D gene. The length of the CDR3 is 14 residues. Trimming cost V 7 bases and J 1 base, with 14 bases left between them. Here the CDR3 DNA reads TGTGCCAGCAATTTGTTCACGGATTCCTACGAGCAGTACTTC. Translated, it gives CASNLFTDSYEQYF.

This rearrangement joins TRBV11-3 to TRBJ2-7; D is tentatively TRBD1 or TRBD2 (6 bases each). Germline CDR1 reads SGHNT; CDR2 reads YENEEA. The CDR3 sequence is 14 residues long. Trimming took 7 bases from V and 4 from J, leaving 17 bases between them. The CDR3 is CASNFVRGGYEQYF. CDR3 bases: TGTGCCAGCAACTTTGTCAGGGGAGGATACGAGCAGTACTTC.

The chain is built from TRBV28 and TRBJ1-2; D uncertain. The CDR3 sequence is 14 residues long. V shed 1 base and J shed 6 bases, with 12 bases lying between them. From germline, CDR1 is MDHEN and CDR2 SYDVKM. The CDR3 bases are TGTGCCAGCAGTTTATCATGGCGTTCGAATGGCTACACCTTC. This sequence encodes CASSLSWRSNGYTF.

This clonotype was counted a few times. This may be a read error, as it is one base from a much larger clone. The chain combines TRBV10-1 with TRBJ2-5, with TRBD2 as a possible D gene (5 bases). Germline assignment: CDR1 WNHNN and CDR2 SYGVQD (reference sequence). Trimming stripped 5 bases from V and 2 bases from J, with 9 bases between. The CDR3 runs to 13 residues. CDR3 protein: CASSLDFQETQYF. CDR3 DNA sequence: TGCGCCAGCAGTCTGGACTTTCAAGAGACCCAGTACTTC.